This T cell receptor (beta chain) was retrieved from a study of CD8 T cells in Susac syndrome. Sequencing of TCR beta, carried out with a high-throughput approach, was applied to CD8+ and CD4+ T cells from the blood. Per germline, CDR1 LGHNA and CDR2 YNFKEQ. The CDR3 consists of 19 residues. V lost 0 bases and J 1 base, leaving 22 bases between the germline ends. RNA totalling about 0.5 to 1 ug underwent reverse transcription with random hexamers. TCR beta CDR3 was amplified by immunoSEQ multiplex PCR. This amplification extended across 54 Vbeta and 13 Jbeta segments. TCRdb independently ran MiXCR on the immunoSEQ multiplex PCR reads; one entry per CDR3 protein. This sample carries around 280,000 distinct CDR3 sequences, about 90% of them seen once, and the ten largest clones take over 0.05%.

The sample consisted of CD4+ T cells from PBMCs. The V and J genes are TRBV4-2 and TRBJ2-7; D might be TRBD1 or TRBD2, each matching 5 bases. The source is a human donor with multiple sclerosis. The CDR3 here is CASSQDSPLGPEFSYEQYF. DNA for the CDR3: TGTGCCAGCAGCCAAGATAGCCCCTTGGGACCAGAGTTTTCCTACGAGCAGTACTTC.